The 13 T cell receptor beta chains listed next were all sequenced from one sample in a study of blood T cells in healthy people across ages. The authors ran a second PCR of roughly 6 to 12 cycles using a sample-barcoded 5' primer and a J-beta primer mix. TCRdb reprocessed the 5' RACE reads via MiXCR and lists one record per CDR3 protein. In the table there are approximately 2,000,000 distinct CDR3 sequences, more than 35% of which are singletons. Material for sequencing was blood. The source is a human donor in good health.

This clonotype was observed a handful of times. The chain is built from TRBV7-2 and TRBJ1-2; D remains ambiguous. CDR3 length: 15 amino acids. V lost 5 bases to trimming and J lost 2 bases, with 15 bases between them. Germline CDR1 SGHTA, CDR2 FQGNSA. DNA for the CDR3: TGTGCCAGCAGCCTTCTCTCCGACGGAAACTATGGCTACACCTTC. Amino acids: CASSLLSDGNYGYTF.

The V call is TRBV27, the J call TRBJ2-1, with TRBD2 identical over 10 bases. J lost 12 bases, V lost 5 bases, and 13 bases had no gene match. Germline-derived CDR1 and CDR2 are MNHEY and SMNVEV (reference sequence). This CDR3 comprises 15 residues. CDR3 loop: CASSPQRGGFYGQFF. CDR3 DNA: TGTGCCAGCAGTCCTCAGCGGGGGGGCTTCTATGGGCAGTTCTTC.

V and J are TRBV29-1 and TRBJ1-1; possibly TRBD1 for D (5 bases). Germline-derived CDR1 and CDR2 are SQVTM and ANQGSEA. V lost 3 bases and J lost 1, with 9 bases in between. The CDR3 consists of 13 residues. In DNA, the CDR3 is TGCAGCGTTGACAAGGGGTGGAACACTGAAGCTTTCTTT. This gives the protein CSVDKGWNTEAFF.

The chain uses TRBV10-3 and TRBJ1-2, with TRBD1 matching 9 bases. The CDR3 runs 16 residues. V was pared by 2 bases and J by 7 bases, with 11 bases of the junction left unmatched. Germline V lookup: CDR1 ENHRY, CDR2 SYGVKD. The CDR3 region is CAISERTGVNYGGYTF. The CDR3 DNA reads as TGTGCCATCAGTGAGAGGACAGGGGTAAATTATGGTGGCTACACCTTC.

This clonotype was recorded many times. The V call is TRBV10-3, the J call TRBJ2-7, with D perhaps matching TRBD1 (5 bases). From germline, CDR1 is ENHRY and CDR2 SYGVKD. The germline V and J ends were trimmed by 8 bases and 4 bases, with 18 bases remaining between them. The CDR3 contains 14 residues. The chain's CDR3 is CAIGGAGGIYEQYF. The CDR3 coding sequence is TGTGCCATCGGTGGGGCAGGTGGGATTTACGAGCAGTACTTC.

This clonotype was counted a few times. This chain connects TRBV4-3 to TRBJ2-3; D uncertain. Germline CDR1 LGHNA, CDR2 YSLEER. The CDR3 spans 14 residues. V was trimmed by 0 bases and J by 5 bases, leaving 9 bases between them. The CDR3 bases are TGCGCCAGCAGCCAAGATCCCAGAGGAGATACGCAGTATTTT. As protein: CASSQDPRGDTQYF.

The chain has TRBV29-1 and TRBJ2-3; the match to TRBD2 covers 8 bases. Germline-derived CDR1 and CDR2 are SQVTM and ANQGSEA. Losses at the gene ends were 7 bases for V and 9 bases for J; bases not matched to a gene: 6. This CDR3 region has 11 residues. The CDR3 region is CSAVSSGTQYF. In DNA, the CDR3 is TGCAGCGCCGTTTCTAGCGGGACGCAGTATTTT.

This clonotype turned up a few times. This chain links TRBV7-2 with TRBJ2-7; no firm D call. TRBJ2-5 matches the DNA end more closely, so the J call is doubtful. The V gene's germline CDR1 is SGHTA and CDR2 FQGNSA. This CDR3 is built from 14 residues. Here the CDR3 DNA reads TGTGCCAGCAGCTTAGGATTAAGACCAGAGACCCAGTACTTC. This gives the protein CASSLGLRPETQYF.

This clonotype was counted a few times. The CDR3 region has the DNA TGCAGCGTTGCATGGGAGACCCAGTACTTC. This encodes CSVAWETQYF. The chain employs TRBV29-1 and TRBJ2-5; D not certain. Germline V gene data show CDR1 as SQVTM and CDR2 as ANQGSEA. Between the trimmed V and J ends, which lost 4 bases and 5 bases, there was a span of 5 bases. The CDR3 length is 10 residues.

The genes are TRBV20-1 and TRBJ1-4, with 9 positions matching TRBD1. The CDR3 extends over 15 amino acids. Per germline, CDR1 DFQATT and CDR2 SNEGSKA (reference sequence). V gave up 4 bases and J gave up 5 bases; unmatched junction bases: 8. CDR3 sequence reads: CSATPAGTGNEKLFF. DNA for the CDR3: TGCAGTGCTACACCGGCCGGGACAGGGAATGAAAAACTGTTTTTT.

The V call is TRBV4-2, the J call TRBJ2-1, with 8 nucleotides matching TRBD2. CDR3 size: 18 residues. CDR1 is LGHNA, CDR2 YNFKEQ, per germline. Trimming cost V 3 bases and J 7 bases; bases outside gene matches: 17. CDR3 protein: CASSQRGFRGGANNEQFF. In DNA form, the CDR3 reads TGTGCCAGCAGCCAGAGGGGATTTCGGGGGGGCGCCAATAATGAGCAGTTCTTC.

The DNA for the CDR3 is TGTGCCAGTTCACAGGGGTCAAGACCCCAGCATTTT. Its translation: CASSQGSRPQHF. This rearrangement joins TRBV6-2 or TRBV6-3 to TRBJ1-5; 7 positions match TRBD1. CDR1 MNHEY and CDR2 SVGEGT come from the germline V gene. The CDR3 runs 12 residues. V lost 9 bases to trimming and J lost 10 bases; unmatched junction nucleotides: 9.

The CDR3 DNA follows: TGTGCCATCAGTGAATGGATGTCGGAAACCTCCTATAATTCACCCCTCCACTTT. The encoded protein is CAISEWMSETSYNSPLHF. This sequence joins TRBV10-3 and TRBJ1-6; D remains ambiguous. CDR3 length: 18 residues. CDR1 ENHRY and CDR2 SYGVKD come from the germline V gene. V was clipped by 3 bases and J by 0 bases, with 15 bases between them.